One sample yielded the 19 T cell receptor beta chains listed below, sequenced in a study of regulatory T cells in long-lasting Graves disease (dated by TCRdb to about 2021). In the paper's terms, the time point label means: newly diagnosed GD, antithyroid drugs for less than 3 months. For both TCR sequencing and RNA sequencing, RNA was extracted from PBMCs using TRIzol. The method behind the library was multiplex PCR. Sequenced on an Illumina HiSeq 4000. TCR beta libraries were built with iRepertoire HTBI primers and Arm-PCR amplification of CDR3 regions. TCRdb passed the public sequencing reads through fastp at Q25 and MiXCR, retaining productive beta sequences. A single entry per CDR3 protein holds the most common genes and DNA from its merged rows. For this sample the table gives about 450,000 distinct CDR3 sequences, of which 14% were detected only once. The top ten constitute approximately 15% of the sample.

These data were likewise used in another study, on T cells in Graves' hyperthyroidism and ophthalmopathy.

Here the sequenced sample was peripheral blood mononuclear cells (PBMCs), taken at new diagnosis, from a patient treated with antithyroid drugs. All receptors come from a woman aged 45-60 years with Graves disease. Donor details come from another sample of the same person, matched by shared clones.

The CDR3: CAWSGEPGRYEQFF. The CDR3 nucleotides read TGTGCCTGGAGTGGGGAGCCCGGCCGGTATGAGCAGTTCTTC. This chain links TRBV30 with TRBJ2-1; possibly TRBD2 for D (5 bases). Germline CDR1 reads GTSNPN; CDR2 reads SVGIG (reference sequence). V was trimmed by 1 base and J by 8 bases, leaving 15 bases between them. The length of the CDR3 is 14 residues.

This clonotype was found once. A much larger clone differs from this one at a single base, so this may be a read error. This sequence joins TRBV10-2 and TRBJ2-6, with a tentative D call TRBD1 (5 bases). The CDR3 is made up of 17 amino acids. Trimming removed 0 bases from V and 2 bases from J, with 11 bases in between. The germline V gene has CDR1 WSHSY and CDR2 SAAADI. The CDR3 is CASSESAGKAGANVLTF. CDR3 DNA sequence: TGCGCCAGCAGTGAGTCAGCAGGGAAGGCTGGGGCCAACGTCCTGACTTTC.

Points on this clonotype: Sequence at one end of the junction differs from germline and may be a read error. The chain has TRBV11-2 and TRBJ2-1, with D unclear. Looked up from germline, CDR1 is SGHAT and CDR2 is FQNNGV. This CDR3 spans 15 amino acids. CDR3 amino acids: CASRLDPKSSYEQFF. The CDR3 DNA is TGTGCCAGCAGGTTAGACCCAAAGTCGTCGTATGAGCAGTTCTTC.

The chain is built from TRBV5-1 and TRBJ2-1; 7 bases are shared with TRBD2. CDR1 and CDR2 from the germline V gene are SGHRS and YFSETQ. This CDR3 region has 16 residues. Trimming removed 2 bases from V and 7 bases from J; junction bases left unmatched: 12. CDR3 nucleotide sequence: TGCGCCAGCAGCTTATCTCCTAGCGGCCCGACGAATGAGCAGTTCTTC. It encodes CASSLSPSGPTNEQFF.

There are many counts of this clonotype. The V and J genes are TRBV10-3 and TRBJ2-7; 10 bases are a match to TRBD1. The CDR3 length is 15 residues. Trimming cost V 5 bases and J 2 bases; bases outside gene matches: 6. Looked up from germline, CDR1 is ENHRY and CDR2 is SYGVKD. The CDR3 protein is CAISFGQGVAYEQYF. The CDR3 DNA is TGTGCCATCAGTTTCGGACAGGGGGTTGCCTACGAGCAGTACTTC.

This clonotype was detected many times. The rearrangement uses TRBV12-3 or TRBV12-4 and TRBJ2-3, with TRBD2 as a possible D gene (5 bases). Trimming shortened V by 6 bases and J by 7 bases, and 11 bases separated the two germline ends. This CDR3 region has 12 residues. The CDR3 DNA reads TGTGCCAGCAGCCGCGAGGGTTATACGCAGTATTTT. It encodes CASSREGYTQYF.

In its sample, this clonotype was seen many times. This sequence joins TRBV11-3 and TRBJ2-2; the match to TRBD2 covers 12 bases. Trimming removed 5 bases from V and 6 bases from J; junction bases left unmatched: 4. CDR3 size: 15 residues. Germline V CDR1 and CDR2: SGHNT, YENEEA. The CDR3 coding sequence is TGTGCCAGCAGCAAACTAGCGGGAGGAGCCGGGGAGCTGTTTTTT. It translates to CASSKLAGGAGELFF.

This clonotype was picked up many times. The rearrangement links TRBV28 to TRBJ2-7; weak D call: TRBD2 (6 bases). Trimming took off 1 base at V and 7 bases at J, with 20 bases between the two ends. CDR1 is MDHEN, CDR2 SYDVKM, per germline. The CDR3 has 16 amino acids. In nucleotides, the CDR3 is TGTGCCAGCAGTTTATCCCCTGGGGGGAGGTCGCTTGAGCAGTACTTC. Translating it yields CASSLSPGGRSLEQYF.

The V call is TRBV5-1, the J call TRBJ2-7; perhaps TRBD1 as D (8 bases). CDR1 and CDR2 from the germline V gene are SGHRS and YFSETQ. The CDR3 contains 15 residues. Trimming stripped 10 bases from V and 2 bases from J, with 22 bases between. Here the CDR3 DNA reads TGCGCCGGGAATACTTACAGGGGGGGACCCTACGAGCAGTACTTC. This translates into CAGNTYRGGPYEQYF. The full variable domain, completed using reference TRBV5-1 and TRBJ2-7, is KAGVTQTPRYLIKTRGQQVTLSCSPISGHRSVSWYQQTPGQGLQFLFEYFSETQRNKGNFPGRFSGRQFSNSRSEMNVSTLELGDSALYLCAGNTYRGGPYEQYFGPGTRLTVT.

This clonotype occurred once. A much larger clone lies a single base off, so this may be a read error. This sequence joins TRBV7-2 and TRBJ2-1; no clear D gene. V gave up 3 bases and J gave up 7 bases, with 13 bases separating them. Germline V gives CDR1 SGHTA, CDR2 FQGNSA. The CDR3 runs 14 residues. CDR3 in DNA: TGTGCCAGCAGCTTGCACACGGCACATAATGAGCAGTTCTTC. Its translation is CASSLHTAHNEQFF.

In its sample, this clonotype was seen a few times. This chain connects TRBV7-8 to TRBJ2-1; 10 bases agree with TRBD1. V lost 5 bases, J lost 10 bases, and 5 bases stayed unmatched. CDR1 is SGHVS and CDR2 is FQNEAQ in the germline V gene. CDR3 length: 13 amino acids. The CDR3 sequence: CASSLGDRGEQFF. CDR3 DNA: TGTGCCAGCAGCCTCGGGGACAGGGGAGAGCAGTTCTTC.

CDR3 in DNA: TGTGCCAGTAGCACCCTAAGACAGGGGGCTGAGGAGACCCAGTACTTC. Its translation: CASSTLRQGAEETQYF. This sequence joins TRBV19 and TRBJ2-4; TRBD1 matches 10 bases. The J call may be faulty, since TRBJ2-5 better matches the DNA end. Germline CDR1 and CDR2: LNHDA and SQIVND (reference sequence). This CDR3 is 16 amino acids long.

This clonotype was detected ten times or more. The V gene is TRBV27, the J gene TRBJ1-5; TRBD1 might be the D (6 bases). The CDR3 extends over 14 amino acids. V lost 0 bases, J lost 3 bases, and 6 bases lay in between. The germline V gene has CDR1 MNHEY and CDR2 SMNVEV (reference sequence). This CDR3 is CASSLSGHNQPQHF. The CDR3 nucleotides read TGTGCCAGCAGTTTATCGGGACACAATCAGCCCCAGCATTTT.

Here the CDR3 DNA reads TGTGCCAGCAGCTTAGAGGGTCTAGCGATCACCGGGGAGCTGTTTTTT. Translation: CASSLEGLAITGELFF. The chain is built from TRBV7-9 and TRBJ2-2; D is perhaps TRBD2 (6 bases). Trimming took off 1 base at V and 4 bases at J, with 13 bases between the two ends. In germline, CDR1 is SEHNR, CDR2 FQNEAQ (reference sequence). This CDR3 is 16 amino acids long.

This clonotype has a count of ten or more. The chain employs TRBV4-1 and TRBJ2-5; possible D gene TRBD1, 6 bases. The V end was cut by 4 bases, the J end by 4 bases, with 19 bases between. CDR3 length: 16 residues. Germline V gene sequence: CDR1 MGHRA, CDR2 YSYEKL. CDR3 loop: CASSPPWDTGRETQYF. CDR3 DNA: TGCGCCAGCAGCCCACCGTGGGACACAGGGAGAGAGACCCAGTACTTC.

In its sample, this clonotype was seen many times. This chain links TRBV28 with TRBJ1-3; D is unresolved. Germline CDR1 and CDR2: MDHEN and SYDVKM. The CDR3 sequence is 17 residues long. Trimming shortened V by 6 bases and J by 4 bases, and 22 bases separated the two germline ends. The CDR3: CASSTNSGIPGGNTIYF. DNA for the CDR3: TGTGCCAGCAGCACCAATTCCGGGATCCCGGGGGGAAACACCATATATTTT.

This clonotype came up many times. The V gene is TRBV12-3 or TRBV12-4, the J gene TRBJ1-1, with D perhaps matching TRBD1 (6 bases). There are 13 residues in the CDR3. Trimming shortened V by 7 bases and J by 2 bases, and 11 bases separated the two germline ends. The DNA for the CDR3 is TGTGCCAGCACCCTGGACAGTAACACTGAAGCTTTCTTT. Its protein product is CASTLDSNTEAFF.

The rearrangement joins TRBV28 to TRBJ1-5, with 10 nucleotides matching TRBD1. CDR3 size: 15 residues. Germline assignment: CDR1 MDHEN and CDR2 SYDVKM. The trim removed 6 bases at V and 1 base at J, leaving 3 bases unmatched. DNA of the CDR3: TGTGCCAGCAGCAAGGGACAGGGGAGCAATCAGCCCCAGCATTTT. The encoded protein is CASSKGQGSNQPQHF.

Many counts were recorded for this clonotype. The chain is built from TRBV20-1 and TRBJ2-7, with D possibly matching TRBD2 (5 bases). Germline V gene data show CDR1 as DFQATT and CDR2 as SNEGSKA (reference sequence). V lost 4 bases to trimming and J lost 3 bases, with 13 bases between them. CDR3 length: 13 residues. The CDR3 is CSAIGRGLYEQYF. As DNA, the CDR3 is TGCAGTGCTATTGGTCGGGGTCTCTACGAGCAGTACTTC.